Included here is one T cell receptor (beta chain) sequence, with context. Its antigen is undetermined. This entry belongs to a study of graft-versus-host responses after intestinal transplantation. Germline CDR1 and CDR2: SQVTM and ANQGSEA. Trimming stripped 7 bases from V and 5 bases from J, with 21 bases between. This CDR3 is 15 amino acids long. Study-wide points: Early after transplant, HvG clones declined as circulating GvH clones peaked. Graft-donor T cell macrochimerism coincided with high graft-versus-host to host-versus-graft clonal ratios in allografts. Present in recipient marrow, GvH clones included some that appeared first in ileum or blood.

Generated by immunoSEQ multiplex PCR, the TCRdb table keeps only in-frame clones and is missing some. The repertoire includes 80,000 to 100,000 clones, 90% to 95% of them detected once, and roughly 0.2% sits in the top ten. The TCR sequence derives from a human donor who was the organ donor for an intestinal transplant. The sequences come from unstimulated CD4+ T cells sorted from spleen or lymph node cells, collected before transplant. The rearrangement joins TRBV29-1 to TRBJ2-1; D is possibly TRBD2 (6 bases). CDR3 sequence (DNA): TGCAGCGCCAAAGCCTCGACCGGGAGAGACAATGAGCAGTTCTTC. This translates into CSAKASTGRDNEQFF.